These 21 T cell receptor beta chains originate from one sample sequenced in a study of neoadjuvant nivolumab and ipilimumab in lung cancer. Sequencing was performed with immunoSEQ multiplex PCR; in TCRdb, only in-frame clones are kept and a portion is missing. The sample lists some 7,000 clones, around 80% occurring once. The sequences come from tumor tissue, collected after neoadjuvant nivolumab, alone or with ipilimumab, at or shortly before surgery. The source of these receptors is an adult with non-small cell lung cancer.

The V gene is TRBV10-3, the J gene TRBJ2-3; no definite D call. CDR3 size: 11 residues. The V end lost 10 bases, the J end lost 0 bases, and 5 bases lay between the germline ends. Per the germline V gene, CDR1 is ENHRY and CDR2 is SYGVKD. CDR3 DNA sequence: TGTGCCAGTTTGAGCACAGATACGCAGTATTTT. Protein: CASLSTDTQYF.

The CDR3 bases are TGTGCCACCAGCAGAGGGGACAGGGACAATGAGCAGTTCTTC. Translated, it gives CATSRGDRDNEQFF. V is TRBV15 and J is TRBJ2-1, with TRBD1 matching over 9 bases. The CDR3 spans 14 residues. V dropped 1 base and J dropped 5; count of bases not matched to a gene: 0. CDR1 and CDR2 (germline): LNHNV, YYDKDF (reference sequence).

V gene TRBV9 combines with J gene TRBJ1-2; TRBD1 might be the D (5 bases). Deletions cut 3 bases from V and 3 bases from J, with 12 bases between. Per germline, CDR1 SGDLS and CDR2 YYNGEE. CDR3 size: 14 residues. CDR3 in amino acids: CASSGRDGDYGYTF. CDR3 bases: TGTGCCAGCAGCGGCCGGGACGGCGACTATGGCTACACCTTC.

This clone came up once. V usage is TRBV6-1 and J usage is TRBJ2-7; D remains unclear. This CDR3 spans 14 amino acids. The germline gives CDR1 MNHNS, CDR2 SASEGT. V lost 6 bases, J lost 2 bases, and 14 bases lay in between. This CDR3 reads CASRSTGDTYEQYF. CDR3 nucleotide sequence: TGTGCCAGCAGGAGTACCGGCGATACCTACGAGCAGTACTTC.

This clone came up a few times. The chain combines TRBV29-1 with TRBJ2-2, with a tentative D call TRBD1 (6 bases). The CDR3 has 13 residues. Germline loops: CDR1 SQVTM, CDR2 ANQGSEA. The V gene lost 7 bases and the J gene lost 2 bases, with 11 bases spanning the gap. Written as DNA, the CDR3 is TGCAGCGCCCGGACAGCCAACACCGGGGAGCTGTTTTTT. Its translation is CSARTANTGELFF.

J is TRBJ1-1 and V is TRBV6-1; D unclear. The CDR3 contains 14 residues. CDR1 is MNHNS and CDR2 is SASEGT in the germline V gene. V lost 8 bases and J 8 bases, leaving 21 bases between the germline ends. The CDR3 sequence: CASLLRRSAREAFF. CDR3 DNA: TGTGCCAGCCTCCTCAGACGGTCCGCTCGGGAAGCTTTCTTT.

This clone is termed medium-sized. The chain is built from TRBV11-2 and TRBJ2-3, with 7 nucleotides matching TRBD1. The CDR3 is made up of 17 amino acids. J was trimmed by 0 bases and V by 3 bases; bases with no gene match: 9. Germline V gives CDR1 SGHAT, CDR2 FQNNGV. CDR3 nucleotide sequence: TGTGCCAGCAGCTTTCAGGGGTCAGGGGGAAGCACAGATACGCAGTATTTT. It encodes CASSFQGSGGSTDTQYF.

Written as DNA, the CDR3 is TGTGCCAGCAGCTTGGCGCGGGACAGACTCTCCTATAATTCACCCCTCCACTTT. Translation gives CASSLARDRLSYNSPLHF. This chain connects TRBV5-4 to TRBJ1-6; 7 nucleotides agree with TRBD1. The trim removed 0 bases at V and 0 bases at J, leaving 6 bases unmatched. CDR1 and CDR2 (germline): SGHNT, YYREEE (reference sequence). The CDR3 loop spans 18 amino acids.

The chain joins TRBV6-5 to TRBJ1-6; TRBD1 matches 8 bases. This CDR3 is 14 amino acids long. Germline V gene sequence: CDR1 MNHEY, CDR2 SVGAGI. Losses at the gene ends were 6 bases for V and 10 bases for J; bases not matched to a gene: 8. CDR3 sequence reads: CASRLRTGRSPLHF. The CDR3 DNA is TGTGCCAGCAGACTAAGGACAGGGAGATCACCCCTCCACTTT.

The V call is TRBV27, the J call TRBJ1-1; 9 bases map to TRBD1. Germline loops: CDR1 MNHEY, CDR2 SMNVEV (reference sequence). J lost 2 bases, V lost 5 bases, and 3 bases had no gene match. This CDR3 has 14 amino acids. The CDR3 loop is CASSITGGNTEAFF. Here the CDR3 DNA reads TGTGCCAGCAGTATAACAGGGGGCAACACTGAAGCTTTCTTT.

The chain couples TRBV29-1 to TRBJ2-1; perhaps TRBD2 as D (5 bases). Per the germline V gene, CDR1 is SQVTM and CDR2 is ANQGSEA. With 3 bases removed from V and 9 bases from J, the gap between germline ends came to 18 bases. CDR3 size: 14 residues. The CDR3, as DNA: TGCAGCGTTGAGGTTAGCGCTACCATCGGTGAGCAGTTCTTC. It encodes CSVEVSATIGEQFF.

CDR3 protein: CASSLGLNTEAFF. The CDR3 bases are TGCGCCAGCAGCTTGGGCCTGAACACTGAAGCTTTCTTT. This chain connects TRBV5-1 to TRBJ1-1, with D hard to call. The germline CDR1 and CDR2 sequences are SGHRS and YFSETQ. With 0 bases removed from V and 0 bases from J, the gap between germline ends came to 3 bases. This CDR3 contains 13 residues.

Notes on this clone: This CDR3 is also generated by other DNA sequences in the sample. The chain links TRBV2 to TRBJ1-5; weak D call: TRBD1 (6 bases). From germline, CDR1 is SNHLY and CDR2 FYNNEI. Trimming took off 4 bases at V and 7 bases at J, with 14 bases between the two ends. The CDR3 is 14 amino acids. CDR3 loop: CASSAGEGGQPQHF. CDR3 bases: TGTGCCAGCAGTGCAGGGGAAGGGGGACAGCCCCAGCATTTT.

The rearrangement joins TRBV18 to TRBJ2-1; TRBD2 might be the D (6 bases). Germline loops: CDR1 KGHSH, CDR2 LQKENI. The germline V and J ends were trimmed by 8 bases and 0 bases, with 11 bases remaining between them. This CDR3 is built from 14 residues. This CDR3 is CASAGQSSYNEQFF. Here the CDR3 DNA reads TGTGCCAGCGCGGGGCAGAGCTCCTACAATGAGCAGTTCTTC.

The count of this clone is one. CDR3 in amino acids: CASSEAAGAGYEQYF. The CDR3 DNA reads as TGTGCCAGCAGTGAAGCGGCAGGGGCTGGCTACGAGCAGTACTTC. The chain joins TRBV6-1 to TRBJ2-7; D might be TRBD1 (6 bases). Germline CDR1 reads MNHNS; CDR2 reads SASEGT. The CDR3 runs 15 residues. The V and J ends lost 0 bases and 3 bases respectively, with 12 bases between them.

This clone was detected a few times. CDR3 in amino acids: CASSEVREYEQYF. Here the CDR3 DNA reads TGTGCCAGCAGTGAAGTCAGGGAATACGAGCAGTACTTC. The rearrangement joins TRBV2 to TRBJ2-7; D possibly corresponds to TRBD1 (5 bases). V was pared by 1 base and J by 4 bases, with 8 bases between. CDR3 length: 13 amino acids. Germline V gene sequence: CDR1 SNHLY, CDR2 FYNNEI. The full variable domain, in which reference TRBV2 and TRBJ2-7 provide the parts outside the CDR3, is EPEVTQTPSHQVTQMGQEVILRCVPISNHLYFYWYRQILGQKVEFLVSFYNNEISEKSEIFDDQFSVERPDGSNFTLKIRSTKLEDSAMYFCASSEVREYEQYFGPGTRLTVT.

The chain is built from TRBV6-4 and TRBJ2-1, with TRBD2 matching over 10 bases. Germline trimming cut 4 bases from V and 5 bases from J; bases unmatched to any gene: 5. The CDR3 spans 15 residues. Per the germline V gene, CDR1 is MRHNA and CDR2 is SNTAGT. The DNA of the CDR3 is TGTGCCAGCAGTGTTAGCGGGGGGACTAACAATGAGCAGTTCTTC. Its translation is CASSVSGGTNNEQFF.

The J gene is TRBJ1-1, the V gene TRBV9; 7 bases are a match to TRBD1. The junction had 7 bases not matched to a gene; V was cut back by 4 bases and J by 4 bases. Germline V CDR1 and CDR2: SGDLS, YYNGEE. The CDR3 has 14 amino acids. The CDR3 coding sequence is TGTGCCAGCAGCCTCCGGACAGGAGGCACTGAAGCTTTCTTT. It encodes CASSLRTGGTEAFF.

This chain connects TRBV5-1 to TRBJ2-5; 7 positions match TRBD1. The V and J ends lost 4 bases and 5 bases, in that order; junction bases with no gene match: 11. Germline V CDR1 and CDR2: SGHRS, YFSETQ. The CDR3 sequence is 15 residues long. The CDR3 loop reads CASSQGQTKRETQYF. CDR3 in DNA: TGCGCCAGCAGCCAGGGACAGACGAAGAGGGAGACCCAGTACTTC. Full variable domain (rest looked up from reference TRBV5-1 and TRBJ2-5): KAGVTQTPRYLIKTRGQQVTLSCSPISGHRSVSWYQQTPGQGLQFLFEYFSETQRNKGNFPGRFSGRQFSNSRSEMNVSTLELGDSALYLCASSQGQTKRETQYFGPGTRLLVL.

The rearrangement uses TRBV5-1 and TRBJ2-7; D remains ambiguous. CDR1 SGHRS and CDR2 YFSETQ come from the germline V gene. V was trimmed by 6 bases and J by 2 bases, leaving 12 bases between them. The CDR3 loop spans 13 amino acids. The CDR3: CASNLDGAYEQYF. CDR3 nucleotide sequence: TGCGCCAGCAACTTAGACGGAGCCTACGAGCAGTACTTC.

On this clone itself: Other nucleotide sequences in the sample specify the same CDR3. As DNA, the CDR3 is TGTGCCAGCAGCTTAGGGGGACAAGAGACCCAGTACTTC. Translated: CASSLGGQETQYF. This sequence joins TRBV11-1 and TRBJ2-5; no clear D. The CDR3 covers 13 residues. The germline CDR1 and CDR2 sequences are SGHAT and FQDESV (reference sequence). V was cut by 1 base and J by 2 bases, with 5 bases left in between.